This T cell receptor (beta chain) was identified during a study of T cell repertoires in cytomegalovirus infection (dated by TCRdb to between 2017 and 2020). Describing the broader study: Alongside well-studied HLA-B-restricted epitopes, the peptide stimulations were aimed at recently identified HLA-C-restricted CMV epitopes, whose presentation resists viral immunomodulation. Donor HLA type was relevant to the analysis, because carriage of CMV infection together with the matching HLA type was indicated by public TCR beta signatures. Overall study outcomes, separate from this receptor: Cumulative frequency of public TCR beta family members discriminated carriers of CMV infection plus the relevant HLA type in this cohort and an independent roughly 330-donor cohort. The ex vivo response was dominated by HLA-C-restricted CMV-specific TCR beta clonotypes, which also provided the single most frequent clonotype in two of eight donors.

Data came from an Illumina HiSeq 1500. The public reads were quality trimmed at Q25 with fastp and then assembled into clones with MiXCR by TCRdb, keeping productive beta chains. Every distinct CDR3 protein forms one entry, paired with its most common genes and DNA. In this sample the table shows approximately 310,000 distinct CDR3 sequences, approximately 25% of which occur a single time. The top ten constitute 13% of the sample. Measured from the cysteine to the phenylalanine, the CDR3 is 12 residues long. CDR3 DNA is the only sequence kept; it has 36 bases, read in frame from the first base. Looking up the germline V gene (reference sequence) yields CDR1 DFQATT and CDR2 SNEGSKA. V loses 0 bases of germline sequence and J loses 5 bases, and the interval between the two ends is 7 bases. In its sample, this clonotype was seen once. Its target antigen remains unknown. Base qualities are not recorded, but no much larger clone differs from it by a single base. One read provides weak support.

Read against the paper, the sample's treatment or condition label means: in vitro stimulation with specific CMV peptide epitopes to enrich CMV-specific T cells. The source material was cultured PBMCs, sampled from culture after CMV antigen stimulation. This clonotype originated in a human donor in good health (CMV status not recorded). Some clones in this sample may be carry-over from other donors' samples. The chain is encoded by TRBV20-1 joined to TRBJ1-2; the D gene assignment is ambiguous. The nucleotides are TGCAGTGCTAGAGACACTACATATGGCTACACCTTC. Its protein is CSARDTTYGYTF.